These T cell receptor beta chains were read from a single sample in a study of blood T cell repertoires in COVID-19. The assay was immunoSEQ multiplex PCR, and TCRdb's table has in-frame clones only and misses some. The data contain about 270,000 clones, about 87% of them singletons. The sequencing sample was made of peripheral blood. Every receptor here comes from a man aged 55 to 70 who had recovered from COVID-19. CDR3s include the opening cysteine and the closing phenylalanine or tryptophan. The D gene is left open where the match is weak. The size field is filled for only some rows; it gives once, few, many or a size class.

>NA|TRBJ1-5|TRBV18|TRBD1
CASSPQDRANQPQHF
TGTGCCAGCTCACCCCAGGACAGGGCCAATCAGCCCCAGCATTTT
>NA|TRBJ1-1|TRBV3-1/TRBV3-2|NA
CASSPYDNLNTEAFF
TGTGCCAGCAGCCCCTATGACAACTTGAACACTGAAGCTTTCTTT
>NA|TRBJ2-1|TRBV6-2/TRBV6-3|TRBD2
CASSYASGIYNEQFF
TGTGCCAGCAGTTACGCTAGCGGGATCTACAATGAGCAGTTCTTC
>NA|TRBJ2-5|TRBV6-6|TRBD2
CASSQNKDASGGARETQYF
TGTGCCAGCAGTCAGAATAAGGACGCTAGCGGGGGGGCGAGAGAGACCCAGTACTTC
>NA|TRBJ2-5|TRBV9|NA
CASSVGGRETQYF
TGTGCCAGCAGCGTAGGGGGGAGGGAGACCCAGTACTTC
>NA|TRBJ2-1|TRBV5-1|TRBD2
CASSWDGAGGNEQFF
TGCGCCAGCAGTTGGGACGGTGCGGGAGGCAATGAGCAGTTCTTC
>NA|TRBJ1-3|TRBV11-2|NA
CASSLVPGASGNTIYF
TGTGCCAGCAGCTTAGTCCCAGGGGCCTCTGGAAACACCATATATTTT
>once|TRBJ1-5|TRBV21-1|NA
CASSYWTGSNQPQHF
TGTGCCAGCAGCTACTGGACAGGGTCAAACCAGCCCCAGCATTTT
>once|TRBJ2-3|TRBV13|TRBD2
CASSYREGRTDTQYF
TGTGCCAGCAGCTACCGGGAGGGGCGCACAGATACGCAGTATTTT
>NA|TRBJ1-2|TRBV7-9|NA
CASSSPKAGSNF
TGTGCCAGCAGCTCTCCAAAGGCGGGCTCCAACTTC
>NA|TRBJ1-1|TRBV5-8|TRBD1
CASSLPGTGRTEAFF
TGTGCCAGCAGCTTACCCGGGACAGGGAGAACTGAAGCTTTCTTT
>NA|TRBJ2-2|TRBV10-3|TRBD1
CAIPGRGLSTGELFF
TGTGCCATCCCAGGCAGGGGGCTTAGCACCGGGGAGCTGTTTTTT
>NA|TRBJ1-3|TRBV5-1|NA
CASSLEDTTGNTIYF
TGCGCCAGCAGCTTGGAGGACACGACTGGAAACACCATATATTTT
>NA|TRBJ1-6|TRBV2|NA
CASSRRRSSSYNSPLHF
TGTGCCAGCAGTCGCCGCCGTTCCAGCTCCTATAATTCACCCCTCCACTTT